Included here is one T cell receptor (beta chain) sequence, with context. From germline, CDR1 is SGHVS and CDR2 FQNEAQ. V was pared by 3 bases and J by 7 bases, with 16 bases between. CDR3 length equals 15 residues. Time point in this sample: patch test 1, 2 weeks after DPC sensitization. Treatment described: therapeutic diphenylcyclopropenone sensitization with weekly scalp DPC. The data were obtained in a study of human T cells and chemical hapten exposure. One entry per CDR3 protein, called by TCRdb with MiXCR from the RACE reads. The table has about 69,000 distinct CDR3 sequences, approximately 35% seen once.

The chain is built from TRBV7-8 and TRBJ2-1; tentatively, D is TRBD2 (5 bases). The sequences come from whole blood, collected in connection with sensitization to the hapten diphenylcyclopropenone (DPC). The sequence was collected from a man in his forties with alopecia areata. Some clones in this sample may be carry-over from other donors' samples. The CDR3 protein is CASSLGLRVWNEQFF. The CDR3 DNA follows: TGTGCCAGCAGCTTGGGTTTGAGGGTGTGGAATGAGCAGTTCTTC.